This TCR beta chain was recorded in a study of siplizumab effects on memory and regulatory T cells. Deletions cut 7 bases from V and 5 bases from J, with 11 bases between. This CDR3 spans 12 amino acids. Per germline, CDR1 LNHDA and CDR2 SQIVND (reference sequence). Data came from immunoSEQ multiplex PCR; TCRdb stores just in-frame clones and leaves some out. This sample carries some 100,000 clones, 93% of them seen once, and the ten largest clones take 6.5%. The sample was CD8+ T cells sorted from blood. This chain joins TRBV19 and TRBJ1-1, with unresolved D. The sequence was collected from a human donor in good health. The CDR3 DNA sequence: TGTGCCAGTAATGTTCCTGGGACTGAAGCTTTCTTT. Protein: CASNVPGTEAFF. The complete variable domain, with remaining parts taken from reference TRBV19 and TRBJ1-1, reads DGGITQSPKYLFRKEGQNVTLSCEQNLNHDAMYWYRQDPGQGLRLIYYSQIVNDFQKGDIAEGYSVSREKKESFPLTVTSAQKNPTAFYLCASNVPGTEAFFGQGTRLTVV.